The rows below give T cell receptor beta chains drawn from one sample of a study of T cell responses to AZD1222 COVID-19 vaccine. Clones were sequenced by immunoSEQ multiplex PCR, and TCRdb holds only the in-frame ones, with some missing. The sample has around 150,000 clones; about 93% are singletons. Sequencing was performed on peripheral blood, taken 28 days after the second AZD1222 dose. These receptors were obtained from an adult who received the AZD1222 COVID-19 vaccine. Both conserved end residues are part of each CDR3. A D gene is named only where the DNA matches it firmly. Clone size, where shown, is once, few, many, or a class for clones that have expanded.

v_gene: TRBV7-9; j_gene: TRBJ2-5; d_gene: NA; abundance: NA; CDR3aa: CASSLRGRETQYF; CDR3nt: TGTGCCAGCAGCTTACGGGGGAGAGAGACCCAGTACTTC
v_gene: TRBV4-1; j_gene: TRBJ1-5; d_gene: NA; abundance: few; CDR3aa: CASSPNQPQHF; CDR3nt: TGCGCCAGCAGCCCCAATCAGCCCCAGCATTTT
v_gene: TRBV9; j_gene: TRBJ2-2; d_gene: NA; abundance: NA; CDR3aa: CASREGTHTGELFF; CDR3nt: TGTGCCAGCAGGGAAGGGACACACACCGGGGAGCTGTTTTTT
v_gene: TRBV7-9; j_gene: TRBJ1-5; d_gene: NA; abundance: NA; CDR3aa: CASSHEGGPQPQHF; CDR3nt: TGTGCCAGCAGCCACGAGGGTGGGCCTCAGCCCCAGCATTTT
v_gene: TRBV5-1; j_gene: TRBJ1-1; d_gene: TRBD1; abundance: NA; CDR3aa: CASSLGELGQGVAEAFF; CDR3nt: TGCGCCAGCAGCTTGGGGGAGTTAGGACAGGGGGTCGCTGAAGCTTTCTTT
v_gene: TRBV11-2; j_gene: TRBJ1-5; d_gene: NA; abundance: NA; CDR3aa: CASSLGRGQPQHF; CDR3nt: TGTGCCAGCAGCTTAGGAAGGGGACAGCCCCAGCATTTT
v_gene: TRBV28; j_gene: TRBJ2-7; d_gene: TRBD1; abundance: NA; CDR3aa: CASSPGGLPSYEQYF; CDR3nt: TGTGCCAGCAGTCCAGGGGGCCTACCCTCTTACGAGCAGTACTTC
v_gene: TRBV27; j_gene: TRBJ1-1; d_gene: NA; abundance: NA; CDR3aa: CASSLHSGTEAFF; CDR3nt: TGTGCCAGCAGTCTCCACTCCGGGACAGAAGCTTTCTTT
v_gene: TRBV19; j_gene: TRBJ2-7; d_gene: TRBD2; abundance: NA; CDR3aa: CASSNGGSYEQYF; CDR3nt: TGTGCCAGCAGTAACGGGGGGTCCTACGAGCAGTACTTC
v_gene: TRBV7-2; j_gene: TRBJ1-1; d_gene: NA; abundance: few; CDR3aa: CASARGGQNTEAFF; CDR3nt: TGTGCCAGCGCCCGCGGGGGCCAGAACACTGAAGCTTTCTTT